A single sample gave rise to the 23 T cell receptor beta chains below, sequenced in a study of PD-1 blockade in classical Hodgkin lymphoma. Each and every patient relapsed after autologous stem cell transplantation, and patients got differing brentuximab vedotin exposure. The table came from immunoSEQ multiplex PCR; TCRdb's copy has only in-frame clones and leaves some out. Of 25,000 to 35,000 clones listed, approximately 70% are singletons. The source was peripheral blood mononuclear cells (PBMCs), collected before the second cycle of nivolumab. The source of these receptors is a human donor with classical Hodgkin lymphoma.

This clone was seen only a few times. V gene TRBV5-6 combines with J gene TRBJ2-7; D may be TRBD1 (6 bases). There are 15 residues in the CDR3. From germline, CDR1 is SGHDT and CDR2 YYEEEE. CDR3 loop: CASSLGPRGSHEQYV. The CDR3 DNA is TGTGCCAGCAGCTTGGGCCCCAGGGGCTCCCACGAGCAGTACGTC.

This clone has just a few counts. The chain links TRBV6-5 to TRBJ1-4, with D hard to call. Germline values: CDR1 MNHEY, CDR2 SVGAGI. Deletions cut 2 bases from V and 6 bases from J, with 10 bases between. CDR3 length: 14 amino acids. CDR3 coding DNA: TGTGCCAGCAGTTACGTAGGTATAGATGAAAAACTGTTTTTT. It specifies CASSYVGIDEKLFF.

This sequence joins TRBV6-6 and TRBJ2-2, with a tentative D call TRBD1 (7 bases). CDR1 is MNHNY, CDR2 SVGAGI, per germline (reference sequence). V dropped 6 bases and J dropped 5 bases, with 10 bases sitting between them. The CDR3 length is 13 residues. CDR3 bases: TGTGCCAGCAGGGCAGGGGGGACCGGGGAGCTGTTTTTT. It translates to CASRAGGTGELFF.

The rearrangement joins TRBV6-5 to TRBJ1-1, with 8 bases matching TRBD1. This CDR3 has 13 amino acids. V gave up 6 bases and J gave up 3 bases; unmatched junction bases: 3. Germline lookup yields CDR1 MNHEY and CDR2 SVGAGI. This chain's CDR3 is CASRTGADTEAFF. CDR3 in DNA: TGTGCCAGCAGGACAGGGGCCGACACTGAAGCTTTCTTT.

In this sample, this clone turned up once. The rearrangement links TRBV19 to TRBJ2-5; no clear D. CDR1 is LNHDA, CDR2 SQIVND, per germline (reference sequence). This CDR3 contains 15 residues. V was trimmed by 4 bases and J by 5 bases, leaving 17 bases between them. CDR3 nucleotides: TGTGCCAGTAGTACCTGGACCAAACTCGGGGAGACCCAGTACTTC. Translation: CASSTWTKLGETQYF.

CDR3 nucleotide sequence: TGTGCCAGCAGCTTAGGGGCAGCGGGAAACCAAGAGACCCAGTACTTC. Translating it yields CASSLGAAGNQETQYF. V gene TRBV7-2 combines with J gene TRBJ2-5; 7 bases are shared with TRBD2. Germline lookup yields CDR1 SGHTA and CDR2 FQGNSA. This CDR3 spans 16 amino acids. V was clipped by 1 base and J by 0 bases; unmatched bases: 5.

This clone was seen more than once but under ten times. V is TRBV18 and J is TRBJ1-1; D unresolved. From germline, CDR1 is KGHSH and CDR2 LQKENI. The CDR3 consists of 13 residues. With 2 bases removed from V and 1 base from J, the gap between germline ends came to 5 bases. DNA of the CDR3: TGTGCCAGCTCACCAGGCAGGAACACTGAAGCTTTCTTT. Its protein product is CASSPGRNTEAFF. Variable domain in full (rest from reference TRBV18 and TRBJ1-1): NAGVMQNPRHLVRRRGQEARLRCSPMKGHSHVYWYRQLPEEGLKFMVYLQKENIIDESGMPKERFSAEFPKEGPSILRIQQVVRGDSAAYFCASSPGRNTEAFFGQGTRLTVV.

This chain joins TRBV12-5 and TRBJ2-3; TRBD1 aligns across 10 bases. The CDR3 is made up of 18 amino acids. V shed 0 bases and J 3 bases; nucleotides not matched to a gene: 9. CDR1 is LGHNT and CDR2 is FRNRAP in the germline V gene. CDR3 coding DNA: TGTGCTAGTGGTTTGGTACTCGCCGGGACAGGGGCTACAGATACGCAGTATTTT. Residues: CASGLVLAGTGATDTQYF.

V is TRBV7-6 and J is TRBJ2-1, with 7 bases identical to TRBD2. V lost 3 bases, J lost 9 bases, and 8 bases stayed unmatched. Germline V gene lookup returns CDR1 SGHVS and CDR2 FNYEAQ. This CDR3 is built from 14 residues. The DNA for the CDR3 is TGTGCCAGCAGCTTCGGACTAGTCGAGAGTGAGCAGTTCTTC. It encodes CASSFGLVESEQFF.

This rearrangement joins TRBV7-3 to TRBJ2-1; 7 bases align to TRBD2. This CDR3 is 15 amino acids long. Germline CDR1 and CDR2: SGHTA and FQGTGA. V lost 3 bases, J lost 6 bases, and 8 bases stayed unmatched. CDR3 protein: CASSFRAGEFNEQFF. CDR3 nucleotide sequence: TGTGCCAGCAGCTTCCGCGCGGGGGAATTCAATGAGCAGTTCTTC. The complete variable domain, with remaining parts taken from reference TRBV7-3 and TRBJ2-1, reads GAGVSQTPSNKVTEKGKYVELRCDPISGHTALYWYRQSLGQGPEFLIYFQGTGAADDSGLPNDRFFAVRPEGSVSTLKIQRTERGDSAVYLCASSFRAGEFNEQFFGPGTRLTVL.

The CDR3 sequence is CASSRETGANEKLFF. The CDR3 bases are TGCGCCAGCAGCCGGGAGACAGGAGCTAATGAAAAACTGTTTTTT. The chain is built from TRBV4-3 and TRBJ1-4; D possibly corresponds to TRBD1 (6 bases). The germline V gene has CDR1 LGHNA and CDR2 YSLEER. The CDR3 runs 15 residues. Trimming took off 4 bases at V and 3 bases at J, with 12 bases between the two ends.

The rearrangement joins TRBV27 to TRBJ2-1; 7 bases are shared with TRBD1. Germline loops: CDR1 MNHEY, CDR2 SMNVEV (reference sequence). The V and J ends lost 10 bases and 11 bases, in that order; junction bases with no gene match: 8. This CDR3 is 11 amino acids long. This CDR3 is CAISQGNQQFF. CDR3 coding DNA: TGTGCCATTTCACAGGGGAATCAGCAGTTCTTC.

The chain employs TRBV5-4 and TRBJ2-3; no definite D call. The germline CDR1 and CDR2 sequences are SGHNT and YYREEE (reference sequence). The CDR3 is 14 residues long. With 0 bases removed from V and 3 bases from J, the gap between germline ends came to 8 bases. The CDR3 reads CASSLGISTDTQYF. Here the CDR3 DNA reads TGTGCCAGCAGCTTGGGGATTAGTACAGATACGCAGTATTTT.

The chain recombines TRBV6-5 with TRBJ1-1, with a weak D call TRBD1 (5 bases). Germline V CDR1 and CDR2: MNHEY, SVGAGI. The CDR3 runs 14 residues. V lost 4 bases and J lost 3, with 12 bases in between. CDR3 coding DNA: TGTGCCAGCAGTTTCCGAACAGGAGACACTGAAGCTTTCTTT. This encodes CASSFRTGDTEAFF.

The chain is built from TRBV29-1 and TRBJ2-2; a weak D match, TRBD2 (6 bases). V lost 4 bases, J lost 1 base, and 7 bases lay in between. The CDR3 covers 13 residues. Germline V gives CDR1 SQVTM, CDR2 ANQGSEA. The CDR3 here is CSVGSGNTGELFF. The CDR3 DNA follows: TGCAGCGTTGGTAGCGGGAACACCGGGGAGCTGTTTTTT.

The chain has TRBV15 and TRBJ2-2; tentatively, D is TRBD1 (6 bases). This CDR3 is built from 14 residues. V was pared by 7 bases and J by 3 bases, with 12 bases between. Germline CDR1 LNHNV, CDR2 YYDKDF (reference sequence). The CDR3 reads CATKGVRDTGELFF. In DNA, the CDR3 is TGTGCCACCAAGGGGGTTCGTGACACCGGGGAGCTGTTTTTT.

The V call is TRBV11-2, the J call TRBJ2-1, with D possibly being TRBD2 (6 bases). There are 15 residues in the CDR3. Germline V gene lookup returns CDR1 SGHAT and CDR2 FQNNGV. Trimming pared 3 bases from V and 4 bases from J, leaving 13 bases between. The CDR3 sequence is CASSFRRRGYNEQFF. In DNA, the CDR3 is TGTGCCAGCAGCTTTCGGAGGAGGGGATACAATGAGCAGTTCTTC.

V and J are TRBV27 and TRBJ1-2, with TRBD1 identical over 7 bases. Looked up from germline, CDR1 is MNHEY and CDR2 is SMNVEV (reference sequence). The CDR3 loop spans 16 amino acids. V lost 0 bases and J lost 4; bases outside the gene matches: 8. The CDR3 here is CASSLSHGTALYGYTF. The CDR3 bases are TGTGCCAGCAGTTTATCCCATGGGACAGCTCTCTATGGCTACACCTTC.

With respect to this clone: Additional DNA sequences in this sample encode the identical CDR3. This sequence joins TRBV6-6 and TRBJ1-5; D perhaps matches TRBD1 (5 bases). The V gene lost 2 bases and the J gene lost 2 bases, with 10 bases spanning the gap. The CDR3 totals 15 residues. CDR1 and CDR2 (germline): MNHNY, SVGAGI (reference sequence). CDR3 DNA: TGTGCCAGCAGTTACACAGGCGGAGGCAATCAGCCCCAGCATTTT. Translation: CASSYTGGGNQPQHF.

The V and J genes are TRBV29-1 and TRBJ2-6, with TRBD1 identical over 8 bases. Germline V gene data show CDR1 as SQVTM and CDR2 as ANQGSEA. This CDR3 is 16 amino acids long. Losses at the gene ends were 4 bases for V and 1 base for J; bases not matched to a gene: 6. CDR3 loop: CSVAHRGVSGANVLTF. The CDR3 DNA reads TGCAGCGTTGCGCACAGGGGGGTGTCTGGGGCCAACGTCCTGACTTTC.

The chain carries TRBV9 and TRBJ1-2; TRBD1 matches 7 bases. Germline-derived CDR1 and CDR2 are SGDLS and YYNGEE. This CDR3 region has 13 residues. V was clipped by 4 bases and J by 3 bases; unmatched bases: 3. CDR3 DNA sequence: TGTGCCAGCAGCTCCGACAGGGACTATGGCTACACCTTC. This gives the protein CASSSDRDYGYTF.

The chain recombines TRBV5-4 with TRBJ2-7; no clear D gene. The germline V and J ends were trimmed by 1 base and 0 bases, with 2 bases remaining between them. CDR1 is SGHNT and CDR2 is YYREEE in the germline V gene (reference sequence). The CDR3 spans 12 residues. The CDR3 DNA sequence: TGTGCCAGCAGCTTGCTCTCCTACGAGCAGTACTTC. The encoded protein is CASSLLSYEQYF.

The genes are TRBV6-1 and TRBJ1-5; D remains ambiguous. Trimming cost V 7 bases and J 6 bases, with 19 bases left between them. The CDR3 sequence is 15 residues long. Germline V gene data show CDR1 as MNHNS and CDR2 as SASEGT. CDR3 loop: CASTETVDVRQPQHF. The DNA of the CDR3 is TGTGCCAGCACCGAAACTGTGGACGTACGTCAGCCCCAGCATTTT.